One and the same sample provided the 12 T cell receptor beta chains below, sequenced in a study of blood T cell repertoires in COVID-19. Clones were sequenced by immunoSEQ multiplex PCR, and TCRdb holds only the in-frame ones, with some missing. The sample yields 120,000 or so clones, around 85% seen once. The specimen sequenced was peripheral blood. These receptors came from a woman in her fifties or sixties with acute or convalescent COVID-19.

The V call is TRBV19, the J call TRBJ1-5; TRBD1 is a possible D gene (5 bases). Trimming pared 7 bases from V and 3 bases from J, leaving 19 bases between. The CDR3 totals 16 residues. The germline gives CDR1 LNHDA, CDR2 SQIVND (reference sequence). The DNA for the CDR3 is TGTGCCAGTACCCTTCACGGCGCGGGGCCCAATCAGCCCCAGCATTTT. Protein product: CASTLHGAGPNQPQHF.

The CDR3 region has the DNA TGTGCCAGCAGTTCAGGGGCGACGAGCAATCAGCCCCAGCATTTT. Its protein is CASSSGATSNQPQHF. The rearrangement uses TRBV6-5 and TRBJ1-5; D is possibly TRBD1 (6 bases). The CDR3 runs to 15 residues. CDR1 is MNHEY, CDR2 SVGAGI, per germline. V lost 4 bases and J 1 base, leaving 11 bases between the germline ends.

In its sample, this clone was seen once. J is TRBJ2-7 and V is TRBV30, with TRBD1 matching over 9 bases. With V trimmed by 3 bases and J by 4 bases, 7 bases remained unmatched. The CDR3 totals 14 residues. CDR1 GTSNPN and CDR2 SVGIG come from the germline V gene (reference sequence). CDR3 in DNA: TGTGCCTGGAGCGCCGGGACAGGGCAATACGAGCAGTACTTC. Its translation is CAWSAGTGQYEQYF.

This clone has only one observation. The J gene is TRBJ1-2, the V gene TRBV6-6; 10 bases match TRBD1. Germline lookup yields CDR1 MNHNY and CDR2 SVGAGI (reference sequence). The CDR3 totals 14 residues. J lost 8 bases, V lost 11 bases, and 14 bases had no gene match. The CDR3 sequence: CAVMGTGVLGGYTF. The CDR3 DNA sequence: TGTGCCGTAATGGGGACAGGGGTTTTGGGGGGCTACACCTTC.

This chain links TRBV2 with TRBJ2-6, with 10 bases matching TRBD1. Germline V CDR1 and CDR2: SNHLY, FYNNEI. After removal of 8 bases from V and 2 bases from J, the junction contained 6 bases not matched to a gene. The CDR3 contains 16 residues. The CDR3 protein is CASGTTGGTGANVLTF. The CDR3 DNA reads as TGTGCCAGCGGTACGACAGGGGGCACTGGGGCCAACGTCCTGACTTTC.

The chain carries TRBV3-1 (or the pseudogene TRBV3-2) and TRBJ1-3, with unresolved D. V was trimmed by 0 bases and J by 2 bases, leaving 14 bases between them. CDR1 and CDR2 (germline): LGHDT, YNNKEL (reference sequence). CDR3 length: 17 amino acids. CDR3: CASSQDLGVGTGNTIYF. The CDR3 coding sequence is TGTGCCAGCAGCCAAGATCTAGGTGTGGGTACTGGAAACACCATATATTTT.

The V and J genes are TRBV27 and TRBJ2-7, with D perhaps TRBD1 (8 bases). Between the trimmed V and J ends, which lost 3 bases and 6 bases, there was a span of 18 bases. The CDR3 has 15 residues. Germline CDR1 reads MNHEY; CDR2 reads SMNVEV (reference sequence). CDR3 loop: CASSFDRGGSGEQYF. CDR3 coding DNA: TGTGCCAGCAGTTTCGACAGGGGAGGGTCGGGCGAGCAGTACTTC.

The rearrangement links TRBV25-1 to TRBJ1-4; 7 bases fit TRBD1. The ends lost 4 bases at V and 6 bases at J; junction bases unmatched: 8. CDR3 length equals 15 residues. Germline V lookup: CDR1 MGHDK, CDR2 SYGVNS. CDR3 DNA: TGTGCCAGCAGTGCAGGGGGTTTCAGGGATGAAAAACTGTTTTTT. Translated, it gives CASSAGGFRDEKLFF.

The chain couples TRBV5-3 to TRBJ1-6; D ambiguous. TRBV5-3 is reported as an ORF; its role is uncertain. The CDR3 consists of 13 residues. V dropped 2 bases and J dropped 6 bases, with 6 bases sitting between them. For the CDR3, the DNA is TGTGCCAGAAGCTTTGAGGGTAATTCACCCCTCCACTTT. It yields the protein CARSFEGNSPLHF.

In its sample, this clone was seen a few times. J is TRBJ1-5 and V is TRBV10-2; TRBD1 matches 8 bases. J gave up 3 bases and V 6 bases, and 7 bases lay outside the gene matches. The germline V gene has CDR1 WSHSY and CDR2 SAAADI. The CDR3 runs to 15 residues. The CDR3 nucleotides are TGCGCCAGCAGCCCTGGACAGGGAATCAATCAGCCCCAGCATTTT. It specifies CASSPGQGINQPQHF.

J is TRBJ1-2 and V is TRBV3-1 (or the pseudogene TRBV3-2); D is unresolved. The ends were cut back, 3 bases at V and 6 bases at J, with 8 bases in the middle. Germline V CDR1 and CDR2: LGHDT, YNNKEL (reference sequence). This CDR3 has 12 amino acids. This CDR3 is CASSQRVHGYTF. CDR3 DNA: TGTGCCAGCAGCCAGCGGGTTCATGGCTACACCTTC.

The chain employs TRBV18 and TRBJ1-3; 7 bases are a match to TRBD1. Germline loops: CDR1 KGHSH, CDR2 LQKENI. Losses at the gene ends were 5 bases for V and 5 bases for J; bases not matched to a gene: 15. This CDR3 contains 17 residues. CDR3 sequence: CASSGRRGQSDRNTIYF. The CDR3 DNA is TGTGCCAGCTCAGGGAGAAGGGGGCAGTCTGACCGAAACACCATATATTTT.